This T cell receptor (beta chain) was documented in a study of blood T cells in healthy people across ages. Study-level background: Capture by template switching was about one barcoded beta molecule per two T cells.

The ends lost 3 bases at V and 2 bases at J; junction bases unmatched: 4. Germline V gene lookup returns CDR1 LGHDT and CDR2 YNNKEL (reference sequence). The CDR3 spans 15 residues. Each sample used at least 7 million PBMCs. A J-beta primer mix and a sample-barcoded 5' primer were used in a second PCR of about 6 to 12 cycles. Unique molecular identifiers of 12 random nucleotides labeled each cDNA. At least 2.5 million CDR3-containing paired-end reads were obtained per sample. TCRdb ran MiXCR on the 5' RACE reads and lists one entry per CDR3 protein. The sample lists 1.5 million or so distinct CDR3 sequences, approximately 39% occurring once.

The sequence derives from a woman under 30 in good health. The specimen sequenced was blood. The chain has TRBV3-1 and TRBJ2-1; TRBD2 aligns across 7 bases. This chain's CDR3 is CASSQLAATYNEQFF. The CDR3 bases are TGTGCCAGCAGCCAGCTAGCGGCGACCTACAATGAGCAGTTCTTC.